One and the same sample provided the 32 T cell receptor beta chains below, sequenced in a study of CD8 T cells in Susac syndrome. It was with random hexamers that roughly 0.5 to 1 ug RNA was reverse transcribed. TCRdb independently ran MiXCR on the immunoSEQ multiplex PCR reads; one entry per CDR3 protein. The table shows some 48,000 distinct CDR3 sequences, with about 91% occurring only once. Sequences were obtained from CD8+ T cells from PBMCs. These receptors all stem from a human donor in good health.

The CDR3 loop reads CASSRTDTGELFF. The CDR3 DNA reads TGTGCCAGCAGTCGGACAGACACCGGGGAGCTGTTTTTT. This chain joins TRBV6-2 or TRBV6-3 and TRBJ2-2, with D possibly matching TRBD1 (6 bases). Trimming cost V 5 bases and J 3 bases, with 7 bases left between them. The CDR3 is 13 amino acids. Germline CDR1 reads MNHEY; CDR2 reads SVGEGT.

The genes are TRBV5-6 and TRBJ2-1; 8 bases are shared with TRBD2. V was pared by 0 bases and J by 4 bases, with 9 bases of the junction left unmatched. Germline CDR1 SGHDT, CDR2 YYEEEE. The CDR3 is 17 residues long. CDR3 nucleotides: TGTGCCAGCAGCTTGGGAGCCAGCGGGGGTCCTTACAATGAGCAGTTCTTC. It codes for CASSLGASGGPYNEQFF.

The chain has TRBV30 and TRBJ2-5; 7 bases are shared with TRBD2. J gave up 0 bases and V 1 base, and 2 bases lay outside the gene matches. The CDR3 loop spans 14 amino acids. Germline V gives CDR1 GTSNPN, CDR2 SVGIG (reference sequence). The CDR3 here is CAWSERDDQETQYF. In nucleotides, the CDR3 is TGTGCCTGGAGTGAGCGGGACGACCAAGAGACCCAGTACTTC.

This rearrangement joins TRBV4-3 to TRBJ2-6; D not certain. Germline CDR1 reads LGHNA; CDR2 reads YSLEER. The CDR3 totals 18 residues. V was clipped by 1 base and J by 4 bases, with 17 bases between them. CDR3 sequence: CASSQVALLYSGANVLTF. The CDR3 coding sequence is TGCGCCAGCAGCCAAGTTGCCCTATTATACTCCGGGGCCAACGTCCTGACTTTC.

The chain is built from TRBV7-9 and TRBJ1-1; 9 nucleotides agree with TRBD1. From germline, CDR1 is SEHNR and CDR2 FQNEAQ (reference sequence). V lost 5 bases and J lost 6; bases outside the gene matches: 10. The CDR3 length is 15 residues. The CDR3 region has the DNA TGTGCCAGCAGCCCAGGGACAGGGCTTAATTCTGAAGCTTTCTTT. Translation gives CASSPGTGLNSEAFF.

The V gene is TRBV5-1, the J gene TRBJ1-4; D is possibly TRBD1 (5 bases). Looked up from germline, CDR1 is SGHRS and CDR2 is YFSETQ. V was cut by 4 bases and J by 4 bases, with 11 bases left in between. CDR3 length: 14 residues. The CDR3 reads CASSPRGSNEKLFF. The CDR3 bases are TGCGCCAGCAGCCCGCGGGGGAGTAATGAAAAACTGTTTTTT.

V and J are TRBV7-9 and TRBJ2-2, with 9 bases aligning to TRBD2. V gave up 5 bases and J gave up 0 bases; unmatched junction bases: 10. The CDR3 has 18 amino acids. CDR1 is SEHNR and CDR2 is FQNEAQ in the germline V gene (reference sequence). CDR3 sequence: CASSMTRAGGPNTGELFF. The CDR3 coding sequence is TGTGCCAGCAGCATGACTAGGGCGGGAGGGCCGAACACCGGGGAGCTGTTTTTT.

This rearrangement joins TRBV7-9 to TRBJ1-1; D gene uncertain. The V gene's germline CDR1 is SEHNR and CDR2 FQNEAQ (reference sequence). The V end was cut by 6 bases, the J end by 0 bases, with 14 bases between. This CDR3 is built from 15 residues. The CDR3 DNA follows: TGTGCCAGCAGATCGCCCGTCGAAATGAACACTGAAGCTTTCTTT. Encoded protein: CASRSPVEMNTEAFF.

The J gene is TRBJ1-1, the V gene TRBV7-8, with D unclear. Trimming shortened V by 1 base and J by 4 bases, and 13 bases separated the two germline ends. CDR1 and CDR2 from the germline V gene are SGHVS and FQNEAQ. The CDR3 spans 15 residues. Here the CDR3 DNA reads TGTGCCAGCAGCTTAGTGGCCCGACGAGCCACTGAAGCTTTCTTT. Its translation: CASSLVARRATEAFF.

The rearrangement joins TRBV9 to TRBJ2-3; D is possibly TRBD1 or TRBD2 (6 bases each). CDR1 is SGDLS, CDR2 YYNGEE, per germline. Trimming shortened V by 3 bases and J by 3 bases, and 17 bases separated the two germline ends. The CDR3 consists of 16 residues. CDR3 bases: TGTGCCAGCAGCGCCACGGGCGAAGGGGGGACAGATACGCAGTATTTT. Encoded protein: CASSATGEGGTDTQYF.

J is TRBJ2-7 and V is TRBV4-1, with D hard to call. Germline CDR1 reads MGHRA; CDR2 reads YSYEKL. V was cut by 1 base and J by 2 bases, with 12 bases left in between. The length of the CDR3 is 15 residues. The CDR3 DNA reads TGCGCCAGCAGCCAAGGAGTGGAGCGCCCCTACGAGCAGTACTTC. Translation: CASSQGVERPYEQYF.

This sequence joins TRBV9 and TRBJ1-1; D not certain. Trimming left V 4 bases short and J 7 bases short, with 11 bases between. The germline V gene encodes CDR1 SGDLS and CDR2 YYNGEE. This CDR3 has 12 residues. As DNA, the CDR3 is TGTGCCAGCAGCTTCGGAGCTAATGAAGCTTTCTTT. Residues: CASSFGANEAFF.

J is TRBJ2-1 and V is TRBV19; no clear D gene. Germline V gene sequence: CDR1 LNHDA, CDR2 SQIVND (reference sequence). The V end was cut by 5 bases, the J end by 4 bases, with 6 bases between. This CDR3 contains 12 residues. The CDR3 nucleotides are TGTGCCAGTAGTCCACCATACAATGAGCAGTTCTTC. It codes for CASSPPYNEQFF.

The CDR3 coding sequence is TGTGCCATCAGTGCTAGTTGGGGGAACGAGCAGTACTTC. Translation: CAISASWGNEQYF. V and J are TRBV10-3 and TRBJ2-7; D possibly matches TRBD1 or TRBD2 (5 bases each). The length of the CDR3 is 13 residues. The V and J ends lost 4 bases and 5 bases respectively, with 12 bases between them. Germline-derived CDR1 and CDR2 are ENHRY and SYGVKD.

The chain employs TRBV6-5 and TRBJ1-3; D gene unclear. V shed 2 bases and J shed 0 bases, with 11 bases lying between them. This CDR3 contains 16 residues. The germline V gene has CDR1 MNHEY and CDR2 SVGAGI. In nucleotides, the CDR3 is TGTGCCAGCAGTTACGACCTTTCCCACTCTGGAAACACCATATATTTT. It is translated as CASSYDLSHSGNTIYF.

The DNA for the CDR3 is TGTGCCAGCAGCCATGGAGAGACCCAGTACTTC. This encodes CASSHGETQYF. The chain has TRBV3-1 and TRBJ2-5; D remains unclear. The CDR3 is 11 residues long. V lost 3 bases and J 4 bases, leaving 3 bases between the germline ends. Germline V gene data show CDR1 as LGHDT and CDR2 as YNNKEL (reference sequence).

The rearrangement links TRBV4-1 to TRBJ2-1, with D possibly being TRBD2 (5 bases). V was trimmed by 4 bases and J by 3 bases, leaving 13 bases between them. The germline CDR1 and CDR2 sequences are MGHRA and YSYEKL. The length of the CDR3 is 15 residues. CDR3 nucleotides: TGCGCCAGCAGCCTTCGACCCGGGGACTACAATGAGCAGTTCTTC. This gives the protein CASSLRPGDYNEQFF.

The V and J genes are TRBV12-3 or TRBV12-4 and TRBJ2-7, with 10 bases aligning to TRBD2. V was clipped by 2 bases and J by 2 bases; unmatched bases: 0. The CDR3 is made up of 14 amino acids. CDR3 DNA sequence: TGTGCCAGCAGTTTAAGCGGGAGGGCCTACGAGCAGTACTTC. Amino acid sequence: CASSLSGRAYEQYF.

This chain's CDR3 is CASSEGDTQYF. The CDR3 nucleotides read TGCGCCAGCAGTGAGGGAGATACGCAGTATTTT. The J gene is TRBJ2-3, the V gene TRBV10-2, with D unresolved. V lost 2 bases to trimming and J lost 5 bases, with 2 bases between them. Germline-derived CDR1 and CDR2 are WSHSY and SAAADI. The CDR3 totals 11 residues.

The rearrangement links TRBV29-1 to TRBJ1-1; tentative D call: TRBD1 (5 bases). Germline lookup yields CDR1 SQVTM and CDR2 ANQGSEA. This CDR3 is built from 14 residues. V lost 0 bases to trimming and J lost 10 bases, with 18 bases between them. CDR3 region: CSVEDPGTPFRAFF. CDR3 bases: TGCAGCGTTGAAGATCCCGGGACCCCGTTCCGAGCTTTCTTT.

This chain links TRBV2 with TRBJ2-1; D call uncertain. The germline CDR1 and CDR2 sequences are SNHLY and FYNNEI. Deletions cut 0 bases from V and 10 bases from J, with 16 bases between. CDR3 size: 15 residues. This chain's CDR3 is CASSEALGLPPEQFF. In DNA form, the CDR3 reads TGTGCCAGCAGTGAAGCGCTTGGGCTACCCCCAGAGCAGTTCTTC.

This clonotype has a single count. The genes are TRBV6-5 and TRBJ2-1, with D possibly being TRBD2 (5 bases). The V and J ends lost 2 bases and 0 bases respectively, with 14 bases between them. The CDR3 is made up of 17 amino acids. Germline V gene data show CDR1 as MNHEY and CDR2 as SVGAGI. In nucleotides, the CDR3 is TGTGCCAGCAGTTACGGACTGGTCCCTAGCTCCTACAATGAGCAGTTCTTC. It encodes CASSYGLVPSSYNEQFF.

The CDR3 DNA reads as TGTGCCAGCAGCGAGACCAGCTCCTACGAGCAGTACTTC. Amino acid sequence: CASSETSSYEQYF. The V gene is TRBV7-9, the J gene TRBJ2-7, with D unresolved. Germline loops: CDR1 SEHNR, CDR2 FQNEAQ (reference sequence). The CDR3 has 13 residues. V was pared by 5 bases and J by 0 bases, with 8 bases between.

The rearrangement links TRBV4-3 to TRBJ2-7; D not resolved. Per germline, CDR1 LGHNA and CDR2 YSLEER. The CDR3 spans 14 residues. The V gene lost 0 bases and the J gene lost 5 bases, with 11 bases spanning the gap. The CDR3 here is CASSQEGQWDEQYF. The CDR3 DNA sequence: TGCGCCAGCAGCCAAGAAGGGCAGTGGGACGAGCAGTACTTC.

This sequence joins TRBV5-6 and TRBJ2-2; 15 bases align to TRBD2. Germline V gene data show CDR1 as SGHDT and CDR2 as YYEEEE. V lost 3 bases to trimming and J lost 4 bases; unmatched junction nucleotides: 1. The length of the CDR3 is 16 residues. The CDR3 DNA sequence: TGTGCCAGCAGCTGGGGACTAGCGGGAGGCACCGGGGAGCTGTTTTTT. As protein: CASSWGLAGGTGELFF.

This chain links TRBV7-9 with TRBJ1-4; 7 bases are a match to TRBD1. The CDR3 has 15 residues. V shed 3 bases, J shed 0 bases, and the junction held 1 base outside the gene matches. CDR1 SEHNR and CDR2 FQNEAQ come from the germline V gene (reference sequence). CDR3 nucleotide sequence: TGTGCCAGCAGCTTGGGGACAGCAACTAATGAAAAACTGTTTTTT. Translation gives CASSLGTATNEKLFF. The entire variable domain, with the rest obtained from reference TRBV7-9 and TRBJ1-4, is as follows: DTGVSQNPRHKITKRGQNVTFRCDPISEHNRLYWYRQTLGQGPEFLTYFQNEAQLEKSRLLSDRFSAERPKGSFSTLEIQRTEQGDSAMYLCASSLGTATNEKLFFGSGTQLSVL.

The chain joins TRBV20-1 to TRBJ2-1, with 12 bases identical to TRBD2. Germline assignment: CDR1 DFQATT and CDR2 SNEGSKA (reference sequence). V gave up 0 bases and J gave up 9 bases; unmatched junction bases: 12. The CDR3 spans 17 residues. CDR3 loop: CSARDLWSSGRVGEQFF. The CDR3 DNA follows: TGCAGTGCTAGAGATCTCTGGTCTAGCGGGAGGGTAGGTGAGCAGTTCTTC.

The chain joins TRBV9 to TRBJ2-7; D is possibly TRBD2 (7 bases). Trimming shortened V by 1 base and J by 7 bases, and 15 bases separated the two germline ends. The CDR3 covers 14 residues. From germline, CDR1 is SGDLS and CDR2 YYNGEE. The CDR3 reads CASSVSGGAREQYF. Written as DNA, the CDR3 is TGTGCCAGCAGCGTAAGTGGGGGGGCCAGGGAGCAGTACTTC.

This chain joins TRBV25-1 and TRBJ2-2; 7 positions match TRBD2. V was clipped by 10 bases and J by 6 bases; unmatched bases: 2. This CDR3 region has 11 residues. Germline-derived CDR1 and CDR2 are MGHDK and SYGVNS. The CDR3: CATREAGELFF. Written as DNA, the CDR3 is TGTGCCACCCGGGAGGCCGGGGAGCTGTTTTTT.

This clonotype was seen once. V and J are TRBV7-6 and TRBJ1-4; 7 bases align to TRBD1. V gave up 5 bases and J gave up 8 bases; unmatched junction bases: 8. Germline V CDR1 and CDR2: SGHVS, FNYEAQ. The CDR3 has 14 amino acids. CDR3 bases: TGTGCCAGCAGCCCCCGACAGGGTAACGAAAAACTGTTTTTT. Its protein product is CASSPRQGNEKLFF.

The chain couples TRBV5-4 to TRBJ1-1; TRBD1 is a possible D gene (6 bases). Germline loops: CDR1 SGHNT, CDR2 YYREEE (reference sequence). This CDR3 comprises 15 residues. V lost 3 bases to trimming and J lost 1 base, with 13 bases between them. The DNA for the CDR3 is TGTGCCAGCAGCTCTGTTGGGGGCTGGAACACTGAAGCTTTCTTT. As protein: CASSSVGGWNTEAFF.

The chain recombines TRBV7-9 with TRBJ1-4, with a weak D call TRBD1 (6 bases). This CDR3 contains 15 residues. Germline values: CDR1 SEHNR, CDR2 FQNEAQ (reference sequence). The V and J ends lost 4 bases and 7 bases respectively, with 16 bases between them. In nucleotides, the CDR3 is TGTGCCAGCAGCTACACAGGGAAGGGCGGTGAAAAACTGTTTTTT. This translates into CASSYTGKGGEKLFF.